The 9 T cell receptor beta chains in this list originate from one sample, sequenced in a study of T cell clonality in common variable immunodeficiency. Assay: immunoSEQ multiplex PCR; the TCRdb copy retains only in-frame clones and omits some. The sample shows fewer than 70,000 clones, none of them appearing just once. Source material: peripheral blood mononuclear cells. The receptors were gathered from a person between 18 and 69 years old in good health.

This clone was recorded at least ten times. The read ends 3 residues shy of where the CDR3 ends; the end is completed using the germline J gene. The chain recombines TRBV29-1 with TRBJ2-3, with TRBD2 matching over 10 bases. The CDR3 extends over 15 amino acids. CDR1 and CDR2 from the germline V gene are SQVTM and ANQGSEA. J was trimmed by 1 base and V by 8 bases; bases with no gene match: 9. Partial CDR3 DNA: TGCAGCACAAACTGGGGGACTAGCGGCACAGATACG. It yields the protein CSTNWGTSGTDT. The full CDR3 protein reads CSTNWGTSGTDTQYF.

This clone came up many times. The CDR3 is CASSLGTSDTGELFF. Incomplete CDR3 DNA: TGCGCCAGCAGCTTGGGGACTAGCGACACCGGGGAG. This chain uses TRBV5-1 with TRBJ2-2; the match to TRBD2 covers 9 bases. The CDR3 goes on 3 residues after the read ends, and that part is filled in from the germline J gene. Germline loops: CDR1 SGHRS, CDR2 YFSETQ. This CDR3 region has 15 residues. V lost 0 bases to trimming and J lost 3 bases; unmatched junction nucleotides: 0.

This clone appeared many times. The CDR3 end falls 3 residues outside the read, so it is completed with the germline J gene. The genes are TRBV12-3 or TRBV12-4 and TRBJ2-2; TRBD2 matches at 8 bases. The CDR3 covers 14 residues. V gave up 5 bases and J gave up 5 bases; unmatched junction bases: 4. The sequenced part of the CDR3 DNA is TGTGCCAGCAGTAAGGGACTAGGGACCGGGGAG. The encoded protein is CASSKGLGTGE. The whole CDR3 protein is CASSKGLGTGELFF.

Concerning this clone: From the germline J gene comes the end of the CDR3, since the read stops 3 residues before it. The chain carries TRBV6-1 and TRBJ1-4; TRBD1 aligns across 8 bases. CDR3 length equals 15 residues. After removal of 4 bases from V and 4 bases from J, the junction contained 5 bases not matched to a gene. Germline loops: CDR1 MNHNS, CDR2 SASEGT. CDR3 DNA, as far as it was read: TGTGCCAGCAGTGGGGACAGGCGACTTAATGAAAAA. It translates to CASSGDRRLNEK. The full-length CDR3 reads as CASSGDRRLNEKLFF.

This clone was seen many times. The CDR3 end falls 3 residues outside the read, so it is completed with the germline J gene. This sequence joins TRBV11-2 and TRBJ2-7, with D perhaps matching TRBD1 (6 bases). V dropped 1 base and J dropped 4 bases, with 14 bases sitting between them. Germline-derived CDR1 and CDR2 are SGHAT and FQNNGV. The CDR3 covers 15 residues. CDR3: CASSLGRQGGYEQYF. The covered CDR3 bases are TGTGCCAGCAGCTTAGGGCGCCAAGGGGGTTACGAG.

This clone has at least ten counts. Sequencing ends 3 residues short of the CDR3 end; the germline J gene provides the rest. This chain uses TRBV9 with TRBJ1-4; 10 bases agree with TRBD1. J gave up 5 bases and V 3 bases, and 7 bases lay outside the gene matches. The CDR3 extends over 16 amino acids. The germline gives CDR1 SGDLS, CDR2 YYNGEE. CDR3: CASSAGTGARNEKLFF. CDR3 DNA (partial): TGTGCCAGCAGCGCGGGGACAGGGGCCAGGAATGAAAAA.

This clone appeared many times. The CDR3 end falls 3 residues outside the read, so it is completed with the germline J gene. The gene calls are TRBV20-1 and TRBJ1-1, with 8 bases matching TRBD1. This CDR3 spans 14 amino acids. Losses at the gene ends were 5 bases for V and 4 bases for J; bases not matched to a gene: 9. Germline values: CDR1 DFQATT, CDR2 SNEGSKA (reference sequence). CDR3 sequence: CSALVQGAGTEAFF. The sequenced part of the CDR3 DNA is TGCAGTGCTCTGGTTCAGGGGGCGGGCACTGAA.

This clone was seen many times. The read ends 3 residues shy of where the CDR3 ends; the end is completed using the germline J gene. The gene calls are TRBV6-2 or TRBV6-3 and TRBJ2-7; maybe TRBD1 (5 bases). V gave up 6 bases and J gave up 2 bases, with 14 bases separating them. This CDR3 is built from 14 residues. The germline V gene encodes CDR1 MNHEY and CDR2 SVGEGT. The CDR3 DNA, read in part, is TGTGCCAGCAGACAAACCCAGGGTACCTACGAG. This gives the protein CASRQTQGTYE. The entire CDR3 protein is CASRQTQGTYEQYF.

The sequenced CDR3 bases are TGTGCCAGCAGCCATCGCCTAGAGGATACG. Its translation is CASSHRLEDT. The entire CDR3 is CASSHRLEDTQYF. The genes are TRBV7-9 and TRBJ2-3, with D hard to call. Read sequence stops 3 residues before the CDR3 end, and the germline J gene provides the missing end. Deletions cut 5 bases from V and 6 bases from J, with 12 bases between. The CDR3 has 13 amino acids. CDR1 is SEHNR, CDR2 FQNEAQ, per germline (reference sequence).